Below are 9 T cell receptor beta chains sequenced from a single sample in a study of CD8+CD57+ T cells in acquired aplastic anemia. Patients picked for sequencing had shown CD8+CD57+ cell expansion detected by flow cytometry. TCR beta VDJ and CDR3 profiling used genomic DNA as template. One entry per CDR3 protein, called by TCRdb with MiXCR from the reads. The table records 150,000 to 200,000 distinct CDR3 sequences, over 40% of them present only once. Material for sequencing was sorted CD4+, CD8+, or CD8+CD57+ T cells (not recorded which) from PBMCs. The receptor set was obtained from a human donor with aplastic anemia.

This clonotype was detected ten times or more. V is TRBV20-1 and J is TRBJ1-1, with TRBD1 matching over 8 bases. Germline V gene lookup returns CDR1 DFQATT and CDR2 SNEGSKA (reference sequence). The CDR3 is made up of 13 amino acids. J lost 5 bases, V lost 4 bases, and 6 bases had no gene match. CDR3 in DNA: TGCAGTGCTATCACAGGGGGAGGAACTGAAGCTTTCTTT. Encoded protein: CSAITGGGTEAFF.

This chain joins TRBV19 and TRBJ1-5; 8 bases map to TRBD1. Germline CDR1 is LNHDA and CDR2 is SQIVND (reference sequence). V lost 7 bases to trimming and J lost 2 bases; unmatched junction nucleotides: 7. This CDR3 has 15 residues. CDR3 residues: CASMDGQGGNQPQHF. The CDR3 coding sequence is TGTGCCAGTATGGACGGACAGGGCGGCAATCAGCCCCAGCATTTT.

This sequence joins TRBV7-9 and TRBJ2-5, with D maybe TRBD2 (5 bases). The germline V gene encodes CDR1 SEHNR and CDR2 FQNEAQ (reference sequence). The ends were cut back, 1 base at V and 5 bases at J, with 8 bases in the middle. This CDR3 is 13 amino acids long. CDR3 DNA sequence: TGTGCCAGCAGCTTAGGCGGGTTGGAGACCCAGTACTTC. It yields the protein CASSLGGLETQYF.

This clonotype was seen repeatedly, ten times or more. V usage is TRBV7-9 and J usage is TRBJ1-2; D unresolved. The CDR3 is made up of 12 amino acids. The V end was cut by 5 bases, the J end by 5 bases, with 9 bases between. Germline V lookup: CDR1 SEHNR, CDR2 FQNEAQ (reference sequence). The CDR3 spells CASSAQDYGYTF. The CDR3 DNA follows: TGTGCCAGCAGCGCCCAGGATTATGGCTACACCTTC. Based on the CDR3 plus reference TRBV7-9 and TRBJ1-2, the full variable domain is DTGVSQNPRHKITKRGQNVTFRCDPISEHNRLYWYRQTLGQGPEFLTYFQNEAQLEKSRLLSDRFSAERPKGSFSTLEIQRTEQGDSAMYLCASSAQDYGYTFGSGTRLTVV.

Note on this clonotype: As the CDR3 is not closed by the conserved phenylalanine or tryptophan, this likely results from a read error. J is TRBJ2-7 and V is TRBV10-3, with 9 bases lining up with TRBD2. This CDR3 has 15 amino acids. The V segment lost 5 bases and the J segment 2 bases; nucleotides outside the gene matches: 7. The germline CDR1 and CDR2 sequences are ENHRY and SYGVKD. In nucleotides, the CDR3 is TGTGCCATCAGTCCCATTTCTAGCGGGACCTACGAGCAGTACCTC. Protein product: CAISPISSGTYEQYL.

The chain uses TRBV7-8 and TRBJ2-7, with 8 bases matching TRBD2. J was trimmed by 7 bases and V by 5 bases; bases with no gene match: 10. Germline V gene lookup returns CDR1 SGHVS and CDR2 FQNEAQ. This CDR3 has 14 residues. The CDR3 spells CASSPGGGRREQYV. The CDR3 region has the DNA TGTGCCAGCAGCCCTGGCGGGGGGCGGAGGGAGCAGTACGTC.

The table lists this clonotype with many counts. The chain combines TRBV20-1 with TRBJ1-2; D gene ambiguous. CDR3 size: 13 residues. Germline assignment: CDR1 DFQATT and CDR2 SNEGSKA (reference sequence). V was clipped by 6 bases and J by 7 bases, with 18 bases between them. In nucleotides, the CDR3 is TGCAGTGCCTCAGACCTTCATGCAGGTGGCTACACCTTC. Translated: CSASDLHAGGYTF.

The chain recombines TRBV20-1 with TRBJ1-5; 9 bases line up with TRBD1. Germline lookup yields CDR1 DFQATT and CDR2 SNEGSKA (reference sequence). The CDR3 runs to 12 residues. V was pared by 6 bases and J by 5 bases, with 2 bases of the junction left unmatched. DNA of the CDR3: TGCAGTGCCACAGGGGGCGATCAGCCCCAGCATTTT. As protein: CSATGGDQPQHF.

This clonotype was observed at least ten times. The chain carries TRBV24-1 and TRBJ2-3, with a possible D match to TRBD2 (6 bases). V was pared by 1 base and J by 3 bases, with 13 bases between. In germline, CDR1 is KGHDR, CDR2 SFDVKD. The CDR3 contains 16 residues. CDR3 protein: CATSDLGAGITDTQYF. CDR3 coding DNA: TGTGCCACCAGTGATTTAGGGGCGGGAATAACAGATACGCAGTATTTT.